Below, 31 T cell receptor beta chains from the same sample are listed, as sequenced in a study of blood T cell repertoires in COVID-19 (dated by TCRdb to about 2020). Library method: the immunoSEQ multiplex PCR assay. TCRdb stores this immuneACCESS table with in-frame sequences only. Part of the clones is absent; in the studies checked, under half of the shortfall reflects unresolved V genes, and no reason is known for the rest. The sample yields around 250,000 clones; 75% to 85% were counted once. Around 9.8% of the sample goes to the ten largest clones. The source material was PBMCs or T cells enriched from blood (not recorded which). Source of these receptors: a woman aged 50 to 65 with acute COVID-19.

The rearrangement links TRBV3-1 (or the pseudogene TRBV3-2) to TRBJ2-1, with 12 bases aligning to TRBD2. Germline V gene sequence: CDR1 LGHDT, CDR2 YNNKEL (reference sequence). This CDR3 comprises 18 residues. V dropped 4 bases and J dropped 1; count of bases not matched to a gene: 8. This chain's CDR3 is CASSLSLLAGGSYNEQFF. The CDR3 DNA sequence: TGTGCCAGCAGCCTAAGTCTACTAGCGGGGGGATCCTACAATGAGCAGTTCTTC.

The gene calls are TRBV9 and TRBJ1-2; D is unclear. The CDR3 totals 13 residues. The V end was cut by 5 bases, the J end by 3 bases, with 11 bases between. Germline V gives CDR1 SGDLS, CDR2 YYNGEE. CDR3 loop: CASSPMGDYGYTF. CDR3 nucleotides: TGTGCCAGCAGTCCGATGGGCGACTATGGCTACACCTTC.

In the case of this clone: This clone may be a read error of a much larger clone one base away. The V gene is TRBV7-2, the J gene TRBJ2-3; weak D call: TRBD1 (6 bases). Germline-derived CDR1 and CDR2 are SGHTA and FQGNSA. The V end was cut by 0 bases, the J end by 2 bases, with 9 bases between. The CDR3 runs to 15 residues. The CDR3: CASSLAAGATDTQYF. The CDR3, as DNA: TGTGCCAGCAGCTTAGCGGCAGGGGCCACAGATACGCAGTATTTT. The variable domain in full, with the rest retrieved from reference TRBV7-2 and TRBJ2-3, is GAGVSQSPSNKVTEKGKDVELRCDPISGHTALYWYRQSLGQGLEFLIYFQGNSAPDKSGLPSDRFSAERTGGSVSTLTIQRTQQEDSAVYLCASSLAAGATDTQYFGPGTRLTVL.

V usage is TRBV18 and J usage is TRBJ1-2, with TRBD1 identical over 11 bases. Unmatched junction bases numbered 5, after V lost 2 bases and J lost 3 bases. The CDR3 covers 16 residues. Germline CDR1 KGHSH, CDR2 LQKENI. CDR3 in amino acids: CASSPFPGQGDYGYTF. CDR3 DNA sequence: TGTGCCAGCTCACCATTCCCGGGACAGGGGGACTATGGCTACACCTTC.

This clone showed up just once. This sequence joins TRBV18 and TRBJ1-1; D might be TRBD1 (5 bases). Trimming pared 1 base from V and 7 bases from J, leaving 10 bases between. This CDR3 is 13 amino acids long. Germline CDR1 is KGHSH and CDR2 is LQKENI. The CDR3, as DNA: TGTGCCAGCTCACCACGGCAGGGTGATGAAGCTTTCTTT. Amino acid sequence: CASSPRQGDEAFF.

The chain carries TRBV27 and TRBJ2-6, with 7 bases that match TRBD1. The CDR3 is 17 residues long. CDR1 is MNHEY and CDR2 is SMNVEV in the germline V gene (reference sequence). J gave up 0 bases and V 5 bases, and 7 bases lay outside the gene matches. CDR3 protein: CASSSRDRSSGANVLTF. DNA of the CDR3: TGTGCCAGCAGTAGCCGGGACAGATCCTCTGGGGCCAACGTCCTGACTTTC.

The chain recombines TRBV7-2 with TRBJ1-1; 8 bases map to TRBD1. The CDR3 runs 13 residues. CDR1 is SGHTA, CDR2 FQGNSA, per germline. The junction had 6 bases not matched to a gene; V was cut back by 4 bases and J by 8 bases. As DNA, the CDR3 is TGTGCCAGCAGCTCCCAGGGGGCAGGGGAAGCTTTCTTT. Its protein product is CASSSQGAGEAFF.

This rearrangement joins TRBV4-3 to TRBJ2-1; TRBD1 matches 7 bases. The CDR3 loop spans 16 amino acids. Per the germline V gene, CDR1 is LGHNA and CDR2 is YSLEER. V lost 4 bases and J lost 2; bases outside the gene matches: 8. The CDR3 nucleotides are TGCGCCAGCAGCCTCGGGACAGCCCCCCCCTACAATGAGCAGTTCTTC. It codes for CASSLGTAPPYNEQFF.

V and J are TRBV13 and TRBJ1-3; D is ambiguous. This CDR3 has 17 residues. Germline V gene lookup returns CDR1 PRHDT and CDR2 FYEKMQ (reference sequence). The V gene lost 1 base and the J gene lost 4 bases, with 17 bases spanning the gap. CDR3 sequence (DNA): TGTGCCAGCAGCTTAGTTGGCAGTCTGGAGTCCGGAAACACCATATATTTT. The encoded protein is CASSLVGSLESGNTIYF. Looking up the rest from reference TRBV13 and TRBJ1-3 gives the full variable domain: AAGVIQSPRHLIKEKRETATLKCYPIPRHDTVYWYQQGPGQDPQFLISFYEKMQSDKGSIPDRFSAQQFSDYHSELNMSSLELGDSALYFCASSLVGSLESGNTIYFGEGSWLTVV.

The chain has TRBV29-1 and TRBJ2-4; TRBD1 might be the D (5 bases). Germline-derived CDR1 and CDR2 are SQVTM and ANQGSEA. V lost 6 bases, J lost 0 bases, and 12 bases lay in between. The CDR3 contains 14 residues. The CDR3 DNA reads TGCAGCGTACGACAGAATCTAGCCAAAAACATTCAGTACTTC. Translating it yields CSVRQNLAKNIQYF.

This clone was observed a single time. The chain is built from TRBV19 and TRBJ1-5; TRBD1 is a possible D gene (5 bases). V was shortened by 6 bases and J by 3 bases, with 18 bases between the two germline ends. The germline gives CDR1 LNHDA, CDR2 SQIVND (reference sequence). The CDR3 is 16 amino acids. The CDR3 is CASRRGGTQVNQPQHF. CDR3 bases: TGTGCCAGTAGAAGGGGAGGGACGCAAGTCAATCAGCCCCAGCATTTT. Together with reference TRBV19 and TRBJ1-5, the CDR3 gives the full variable domain: DGGITQSPKYLFRKEGQNVTLSCEQNLNHDAMYWYRQDPGQGLRLIYYSQIVNDFQKGDIAEGYSVSREKKESFPLTVTSAQKNPTAFYLCASRRGGTQVNQPQHFGDGTRLSIL.

The table lists this clone with a count of one. The rearrangement links TRBV19 to TRBJ1-2; possible D gene TRBD1, 5 bases. The CDR3 spans 16 residues. From germline, CDR1 is LNHDA and CDR2 SQIVND (reference sequence). With 3 bases removed from V and 4 bases from J, the gap between germline ends came to 18 bases. The CDR3 spells CASSIPRQKRVYGYTF. The CDR3 DNA reads as TGTGCCAGTAGTATTCCCCGACAGAAAAGGGTCTATGGCTACACCTTC.

V usage is TRBV24-1 and J usage is TRBJ2-2, with 8 bases that match TRBD1. V was pared by 3 bases and J by 2 bases, with 4 bases of the junction left unmatched. The CDR3 consists of 16 residues. CDR1 is KGHDR and CDR2 is SFDVKD in the germline V gene. CDR3 residues: CATSDHGQGNTGELFF. CDR3 nucleotides: TGTGCCACCAGTGATCACGGACAGGGTAACACCGGGGAGCTGTTTTTT.

The chain is built from TRBV7-2 and TRBJ1-2; D is perhaps TRBD1 (5 bases). The V gene lost 4 bases and the J gene lost 8 bases, with 11 bases spanning the gap. Germline V gene sequence: CDR1 SGHTA, CDR2 FQGNSA. The CDR3 covers 12 residues. CDR3 DNA sequence: TGTGCCAGCAGCTCGGACACCTGGGGCTACACCTTC. Its translation is CASSSDTWGYTF. Full variable domain (rest looked up from reference TRBV7-2 and TRBJ1-2): GAGVSQSPSNKVTEKGKDVELRCDPISGHTALYWYRQSLGQGLEFLIYFQGNSAPDKSGLPSDRFSAERTGGSVSTLTIQRTQQEDSAVYLCASSSDTWGYTFGSGTRLTVV.

This clone was recorded only once. This chain joins TRBV2 and TRBJ2-3; TRBD1 aligns across 7 bases. There are 14 residues in the CDR3. The V segment lost 6 bases and the J segment 2 bases; nucleotides outside the gene matches: 5. In germline, CDR1 is SNHLY, CDR2 FYNNEI. CDR3: CASRWDSHTDTQYF. DNA of the CDR3: TGTGCCAGCAGGTGGGACAGCCACACAGATACGCAGTATTTT.

The rearrangement links TRBV27 to TRBJ1-2, with a possible D match to TRBD1 (5 bases). V lost 4 bases and J 8 bases, leaving 17 bases between the germline ends. Germline V gene data show CDR1 as MNHEY and CDR2 as SMNVEV (reference sequence). The CDR3 totals 14 residues. DNA of the CDR3: TGTGCCAGCAGTTGGAAGGGGCTTTCCGGGGGCTACACCTTC. It codes for CASSWKGLSGGYTF.

The chain links TRBV19 to TRBJ2-3; D is perhaps TRBD1 (6 bases). Germline CDR1 reads LNHDA; CDR2 reads SQIVND (reference sequence). Trimming left V 5 bases short and J 5 bases short, with 14 bases between. The CDR3 covers 14 residues. The CDR3 protein is CASSFEGVKDTQYF. The CDR3 DNA is TGTGCCAGTAGTTTCGAGGGGGTAAAAGATACGCAGTATTTT.

This clone was observed once. The V gene is TRBV2, the J gene TRBJ1-5; TRBD1 aligns across 10 bases. Germline values: CDR1 SNHLY, CDR2 FYNNEI. The V gene end was trimmed by 0 bases and the J gene end by 14 bases; junction bases not matched to a gene: 4. There are 13 residues in the CDR3. The CDR3 DNA reads TGTGCCAGCAGTGAAGCACAGGGACAGGGGAAGCATTTT. Its protein product is CASSEAQGQGKHF.

The chain employs TRBV4-3 and TRBJ1-2; 9 positions match TRBD1. CDR3 length equals 15 residues. Per germline, CDR1 LGHNA and CDR2 YSLEER. V shed 0 bases and J 4 bases; nucleotides not matched to a gene: 3. The CDR3 sequence: CASSQDDRGIYGYTF. CDR3 bases: TGCGCCAGCAGCCAAGATGACAGGGGGATCTATGGCTACACCTTC.

This clone was seen a single time. This chain connects TRBV28 to TRBJ1-1; D may be TRBD1 (6 bases). Germline V gene data show CDR1 as MDHEN and CDR2 as SYDVKM. Deletions cut 10 bases from V and 7 bases from J, with 19 bases between. The CDR3 has 13 residues. Here the CDR3 DNA reads TGTGCCACCTCCTCGGACAGCCTACTTGAAGCTTTCTTT. This encodes CATSSDSLLEAFF.

The chain uses TRBV30 and TRBJ2-2; 9 nucleotides match TRBD2. J gave up 5 bases and V 0 bases, and 7 bases lay outside the gene matches. Germline V CDR1 and CDR2: GTSNPN, SVGIG (reference sequence). This CDR3 has 16 amino acids. The CDR3 sequence is CAWSVRLAGNTGELFF. The CDR3 DNA reads as TGTGCCTGGAGTGTACGTCTAGCGGGGAATACCGGGGAGCTGTTTTTT.

The V gene is TRBV18, the J gene TRBJ2-1; 11 positions match TRBD1. The CDR3 contains 14 residues. The V gene's germline CDR1 is KGHSH and CDR2 LQKENI. V lost 6 bases and J lost 6; bases outside the gene matches: 4. This CDR3 reads CASSSDRGPNEQFF. CDR3 nucleotides: TGTGCCAGCTCCTCGGACAGGGGGCCCAATGAGCAGTTCTTC.

This chain links TRBV13 with TRBJ2-2; no firm D call. The CDR3 consists of 15 residues. CDR1 and CDR2 from the germline V gene are PRHDT and FYEKMQ (reference sequence). V was pared by 3 bases and J by 5 bases, with 13 bases between. CDR3 amino acids: CASSLRALGTGELFF. DNA for the CDR3: TGTGCCAGCAGCTTGAGAGCGTTAGGTACCGGGGAGCTGTTTTTT.

The rearrangement uses TRBV19 and TRBJ2-1; 7 nucleotides agree with TRBD1. The CDR3 has 14 amino acids. Trimming removed 2 bases from V and 4 bases from J; junction bases left unmatched: 2. From germline, CDR1 is LNHDA and CDR2 SQIVND (reference sequence). This chain's CDR3 is CASSITGEYNEQFF. The DNA for the CDR3 is TGTGCCAGTAGTATAACAGGGGAGTACAATGAGCAGTTCTTC.

The chain combines TRBV2 with TRBJ1-1, with 8 bases aligning to TRBD1. This CDR3 spans 13 amino acids. Germline loops: CDR1 SNHLY, CDR2 FYNNEI. The junction had 8 bases not matched to a gene; V was cut back by 9 bases and J by 5 bases. The CDR3 spells CASTGGMGTEAFF. The CDR3 nucleotides are TGTGCCAGTACAGGGGGAATGGGGACTGAAGCTTTCTTT.

The rearrangement links TRBV9 to TRBJ2-4; a possible D gene is TRBD2 (7 bases). Germline-derived CDR1 and CDR2 are SGDLS and YYNGEE. The CDR3 loop spans 18 amino acids. V lost 5 bases and J 0 bases, leaving 21 bases between the germline ends. CDR3 amino acids: CASSAGASPPVAKNIQYF. In DNA form, the CDR3 reads TGTGCCAGCAGTGCGGGGGCCTCCCCCCCCGTAGCCAAAAACATTCAGTACTTC.

CDR3 loop: CASTGNNQPQHF. The CDR3 DNA sequence: TGTGCTTCTACAGGGAACAATCAGCCCCAGCATTTT. This chain joins TRBV6-5 and TRBJ1-5; weak D call: TRBD1 (6 bases). Per the germline V gene, CDR1 is MNHEY and CDR2 is SVGAGI. The CDR3 has 12 residues.

The gene calls are TRBV7-8 and TRBJ2-1, with 10 positions matching TRBD1. Trimming took 5 bases from V and 8 from J; bases not matched to a gene: 9. CDR1 and CDR2 from the germline V gene are SGHVS and FQNEAQ. This CDR3 is built from 15 residues. This chain's CDR3 is CASSLRDRGWDEQFF. As DNA, the CDR3 is TGTGCCAGCAGCCTGCGGGACAGGGGCTGGGATGAGCAGTTCTTC.

The chain joins TRBV5-8 to TRBJ1-1; no reliable D call. Trimming took off 2 bases at V and 1 base at J, with 6 bases between the two ends. Per the germline V gene, CDR1 is SGHTS and CDR2 is YDEGEE. The CDR3 runs to 13 residues. CDR3 loop: CASSLQKNTEAFF. The CDR3 nucleotides read TGTGCCAGCAGCTTACAGAAGAACACTGAAGCTTTCTTT.

The rearrangement links TRBV5-4 to TRBJ1-6; 7 nucleotides line up with TRBD1. Germline lookup yields CDR1 SGHNT and CDR2 YYREEE (reference sequence). Trimming at V came to 4 bases and at J to 7 bases, leaving 8 bases not matched to a gene. The CDR3 runs to 15 residues. The CDR3 DNA sequence: TGTGCCAGCAGCAAACAGGGGATAACGAATTCACCCCTCCACTTT. Its protein product is CASSKQGITNSPLHF.

V is TRBV7-2 and J is TRBJ2-7; D gene ambiguous. Germline CDR1 reads SGHTA; CDR2 reads FQGNSA. The germline V and J ends were trimmed by 1 base and 0 bases, with 10 bases remaining between them. The CDR3 extends over 15 amino acids. This chain's CDR3 is CASSLDTATSYEQYF. In nucleotides, the CDR3 is TGTGCCAGCAGCTTAGATACAGCAACCTCCTACGAGCAGTACTTC.